This T cell receptor beta chain was identified in a study of CXCR3-negative and CXCR3-positive naive CD8 T cells. Study outcomes and limitations: Against CXCR3-negative naive cells, CXCR3-positive naive cells showed more hydrophobic TRB CDR3s. Memory CD8+ cells showed much lower diversity, while both naive subsets displayed comparably high diversity.

The CDR3 contains 14 residues. Germline V CDR1 and CDR2: MNHEY, SVGAGI. Libraries of TRB cDNA were made by 5' RACE and carried UMIs. From the 5' RACE reads, TCRdb lists one entry per CDR3 protein and no DNA. Its clone listing holds fewer than 90,000 distinct CDR3 sequences. Details on this clonotype: As yet, its antigen is unknown.

Sequences were obtained from naive CXCR3+ CD8+ T cells from blood. Subset denoted: CD45RO-CCR7+CD27+CD95- naive CD8+ T cells expressing CXCR3 (TNR3+). The V and J genes are TRBV6-5 and TRBJ2-7; TCRdb's D call of TRBD1 is untestable without DNA. This clonotype originated in a human donor in good health. Some clones in this sample may be carry-over from other donors' samples. The chain's CDR3 is CASSYRGGNYEQYF.